This entry is about one T cell receptor (beta chain). Its antigen is unidentified. The source of the sample is a study of cytomegalovirus exposure and HLA in healthy donors. Method: immunoSEQ multiplex PCR; TCRdb's copy keeps in-frame clones and lacks some. The data show more than 85,000 clones, around 89% seen once. Findings and limits, study-wide: In vitro data verified a few CMV-associated chains as specific for CMV antigens. The authors listed some 150 TCR beta chains as cytomegalovirus-associated. Using the classifier, cytomegalovirus status was reportedly diagnosed with high specificity and sensitivity.

The receptor comes from a woman younger than 45 in good health and CMV-seropositive. Sequencing input: PBMCs.

DNA for the CDR3: TGTGCCAGCAGTTACAGGGTTATTGGCTATGGCTACACCTTC. This translates into CASSYRVIGYGYTF. The chain is built from TRBV28 and TRBJ1-2, with a tentative D call TRBD1 (6 bases). Germline V gives CDR1 MDHEN, CDR2 SYDVKM. V dropped 4 bases and J dropped 4 bases, with 13 bases sitting between them. The CDR3 spans 14 residues.